These 22 T cell receptor beta chains share one sample of origin, sequenced in a study of T cell clonotyping in hematopoietic cell transplantation. The assay was immunoSEQ multiplex PCR, and TCRdb's table has in-frame clones only and misses some. This repertoire shows 55,000 to 70,000 clones, roughly 93% found once; its top ten account for around 1.6%. The sample comprised peripheral blood mononuclear cells. These TCRs come from a man aged 45-65 years in good health. Some clones in this sample may be carry-over from other donors' samples.

As DNA, the CDR3 is TGTGCCAGCAGTTCCGGGGGCGCGGTATACGAGCAGTACTTC. This codes for CASSSGGAVYEQYF. The chain uses TRBV5-4 and TRBJ2-7; TRBD1 or TRBD2 may be the D gene (6 bases each). The CDR3 spans 14 residues. V was pared by 5 bases and J by 4 bases, with 16 bases between. The germline CDR1 and CDR2 sequences are SGHNT and YYREEE (reference sequence).

The rearrangement joins TRBV5-4 to TRBJ2-2; 9 positions match TRBD1. Trimming at V came to 4 bases and at J to 0 bases, leaving 4 bases not matched to a gene. This CDR3 comprises 16 residues. CDR1 and CDR2 from the germline V gene are SGHNT and YYREEE (reference sequence). CDR3 residues: CASSPTGGANTGELFF. CDR3 coding DNA: TGTGCCAGCAGCCCGACAGGGGGGGCGAACACCGGGGAGCTGTTTTTT.

This chain joins TRBV9 and TRBJ2-3; possibly TRBD1 for D (6 bases). The germline V gene has CDR1 SGDLS and CDR2 YYNGEE. CDR3 length equals 15 residues. The V and J ends lost 1 base and 4 bases respectively, with 13 bases between them. Here the CDR3 reads CASSVITGKADTQYF. The CDR3 bases are TGTGCCAGCAGCGTAATTACAGGGAAAGCAGATACGCAGTATTTT.

The chain couples TRBV7-2 to TRBJ1-5; D remains unclear. Germline V gene data show CDR1 as SGHTA and CDR2 as FQGNSA. V was trimmed by 4 bases and J by 5 bases, leaving 9 bases between them. The CDR3 runs to 13 residues. CDR3 coding DNA: TGTGCCAGCAGCTCCCAAGCGGATCAGCCCCAGCATTTT. As protein: CASSSQADQPQHF.

This clone was observed a single time. The chain is built from TRBV11-2 and TRBJ2-7; 9 bases fit TRBD2. The CDR3 loop spans 15 amino acids. J was trimmed by 4 bases and V by 5 bases; bases with no gene match: 9. CDR1 is SGHAT and CDR2 is FQNNGV in the germline V gene. The DNA for the CDR3 is TGTGCCAGCAGCGAAGAGACTAGCGGCGGTTACGAGCAGTACTTC. It codes for CASSEETSGGYEQYF. The variable domain in full, completed from reference TRBV11-2 and TRBJ2-7, reads EAGVAQSPRYKIIEKRQSVAFWCNPISGHATLYWYQQILGQGPKLLIQFQNNGVVDDSQLPKDRFSAERLKGVDSTLKIQPAKLEDSAVYLCASSEETSGGYEQYFGPGTRLTVT.

This rearrangement joins TRBV7-3 to TRBJ2-3; D gene unclear. The CDR3 loop spans 15 amino acids. The germline V and J ends were trimmed by 2 bases and 0 bases, with 9 bases remaining between them. The germline gives CDR1 SGHTA, CDR2 FQGTGA. This CDR3 is CASSLSIVSTDTQYF. As DNA, the CDR3 is TGTGCCAGCAGCTTATCGATCGTTAGCACAGATACGCAGTATTTT.

The chain has TRBV29-1 and TRBJ1-2; weak D call: TRBD1 (6 bases). Germline values: CDR1 SQVTM, CDR2 ANQGSEA. The V and J ends lost 7 bases and 2 bases respectively, with 14 bases between them. The CDR3 extends over 13 amino acids. CDR3 loop: CSAEGGLNYGYTF. CDR3 nucleotide sequence: TGCAGCGCCGAGGGGGGCCTAAACTATGGCTACACCTTC. Filled out from reference TRBV29-1 and TRBJ1-2, the complete variable domain reads SAVISQKPSRDICQRGTSLTIQCQVDSQVTMMFWYRQQPGQSLTLIATANQGSEATYESGFVIDKFPISRPNLTFSTLTVSNMSPEDSSIYLCSAEGGLNYGYTFGSGTRLTVV.

V is TRBV6-6 and J is TRBJ2-7, with 7 nucleotides matching TRBD1. Looked up from germline, CDR1 is MNHNY and CDR2 is SVGAGI (reference sequence). This CDR3 spans 15 amino acids. J was trimmed by 2 bases and V by 4 bases; bases with no gene match: 8. The CDR3 DNA sequence: TGTGCCAGCAGTTCGACGTCGGGACAGCCCTACGAGCAGTACTTC. Protein product: CASSSTSGQPYEQYF.

This clone was detected only once. This CDR3 reads CAIKVNRDPGELFF. The CDR3 nucleotides are TGTGCCATCAAGGTTAACAGGGATCCCGGGGAGCTGTTTTTT. V and J are TRBV10-3 and TRBJ2-2; TRBD1 is a possible D gene (6 bases). CDR1 ENHRY and CDR2 SYGVKD come from the germline V gene. The CDR3 length is 14 residues. Trimming removed 7 bases at V and 6 bases at J, with 15 bases between.

V gene TRBV10-3 combines with J gene TRBJ1-6; weak D call: TRBD1 (5 bases). The CDR3 is 15 residues long. The germline CDR1 and CDR2 sequences are ENHRY and SYGVKD. The V and J ends lost 2 bases and 7 bases respectively, with 12 bases between them. The CDR3 DNA is TGTGCCATCAGTGAGCTGGGGGGGGAAAATTCACCCCTCCACTTT. Protein product: CAISELGGENSPLHF.

V gene TRBV28 combines with J gene TRBJ1-5; D not certain. CDR1 is MDHEN, CDR2 SYDVKM, per germline. The ends were cut back, 3 bases at V and 0 bases at J, with 3 bases in the middle. This CDR3 is 13 amino acids long. CDR3 nucleotide sequence: TGTGCCAGCAGTTTGGATAGCAATCAGCCCCAGCATTTT. Amino acid sequence: CASSLDSNQPQHF.

This clone showed up just a few times. V and J are TRBV30 and TRBJ2-2; 7 positions match TRBD2. V lost 0 bases and J lost 5; bases outside the gene matches: 6. This CDR3 contains 15 residues. Germline CDR1 GTSNPN, CDR2 SVGIG (reference sequence). CDR3 coding DNA: TGTGCCTGGAGTGTAATGGGTAGCGGGACCGGGGAGCTGTTTTTT. Protein product: CAWSVMGSGTGELFF. Full variable domain (outside the CDR3, taken from reference TRBV30 and TRBJ2-2): SQTIHQWPATLVQPVGSPLSLECTVEGTSNPNLYWYRQAAGRGLQLLFYSVGIGQISSEVPQNLSASRPQDRQFILSSKKLLLSDSGFYLCAWSVMGSGTGELFFGEGSRLTVL.

The V and J genes are TRBV6-5 and TRBJ1-2; the D gene is possibly TRBD1 (6 bases). The germline V and J ends were trimmed by 6 bases and 5 bases, with 16 bases remaining between them. Germline V lookup: CDR1 MNHEY, CDR2 SVGAGI. This CDR3 spans 14 amino acids. As DNA, the CDR3 is TGTGCCAGCAGAAGGGACACCCAGGAGTATGGCTACACCTTC. Translated: CASRRDTQEYGYTF.

In the case of this clone: Because the CDR3 is missing its conserved closing phenylalanine or tryptophan, this is likely a read error. No DNA is shown, since the ends of the CDR3 on it are uncertain; the CDR3 is the one TCRdb lists. This sequence joins TRBV28 and TRBJ1-1; TRBD1, as called in the table, went unchecked against the DNA. CDR1 is MDHEN and CDR2 is SYDVKM in the germline V gene. The CDR3 length is 14 residues, termini included. The CDR3 sequence is CASSSLIGPGHPIY.

The chain recombines TRBV6-5 with TRBJ2-7; D is possibly TRBD2 (6 bases). Germline lookup yields CDR1 MNHEY and CDR2 SVGAGI. This CDR3 has 14 residues. V dropped 5 bases and J dropped 1 base, with 12 bases sitting between them. CDR3 residues: CASSRLDASYEQYF. The CDR3 region has the DNA TGTGCCAGCAGTCGACTAGACGCATCCTACGAGCAGTACTTC.

The gene calls are TRBV2 and TRBJ2-3; TRBD2 is a possible D gene (5 bases). Germline V gene lookup returns CDR1 SNHLY and CDR2 FYNNEI. This CDR3 contains 12 residues. V lost 6 bases to trimming and J lost 4 bases, with 8 bases between them. The CDR3 reads CASSGLADTQYF. DNA for the CDR3: TGTGCCAGCAGCGGACTGGCAGATACGCAGTATTTT. Together with reference TRBV2 and TRBJ2-3, the CDR3 gives the full variable domain: EPEVTQTPSHQVTQMGQEVILRCVPISNHLYFYWYRQILGQKVEFLVSFYNNEISEKSEIFDDQFSVERPDGSNFTLKIRSTKLEDSAMYFCASSGLADTQYFGPGTRLTVL.

This chain joins TRBV30 and TRBJ2-3, with D possibly being TRBD2 (6 bases). Per the germline V gene, CDR1 is GTSNPN and CDR2 is SVGIG (reference sequence). The V gene lost 1 base and the J gene lost 3 bases, with 11 bases spanning the gap. The CDR3 sequence is 14 residues long. The CDR3 is CAWSGGIGTDTQYF. The CDR3 DNA reads as TGTGCCTGGAGTGGCGGGATCGGGACAGATACGCAGTATTTT.

The J gene is TRBJ1-3, the V gene TRBV5-4, with D unresolved. CDR3 length: 12 amino acids. The V gene's germline CDR1 is SGHNT and CDR2 YYREEE (reference sequence). The V and J ends lost 4 bases and 0 bases respectively, with 2 bases between them. This chain's CDR3 is CASSISGNTIYF. The CDR3 nucleotides read TGTGCCAGCAGCATCTCTGGAAACACCATATATTTT.

V is TRBV7-9 and J is TRBJ1-5; D not certain. V was pared by 2 bases and J by 3 bases, with 5 bases between. Germline values: CDR1 SEHNR, CDR2 FQNEAQ (reference sequence). The CDR3 consists of 13 residues. The CDR3 DNA is TGTGCCAGCAGCTTATACGTCAATCAGCCCCAGCATTTT. This sequence encodes CASSLYVNQPQHF. Full variable domain (remainder filled in from reference TRBV7-9 and TRBJ1-5): DTGVSQNPRHKITKRGQNVTFRCDPISEHNRLYWYRQTLGQGPEFLTYFQNEAQLEKSRLLSDRFSAERPKGSFSTLEIQRTEQGDSAMYLCASSLYVNQPQHFGDGTRLSIL.

The chain employs TRBV12-1 and TRBJ2-2; no check of the table's D call, TRBD2, against the DNA was made. TRBV12-1 is described as a pseudogene. This CDR3 is built from 18 residues. The CDR3 reads CASSFSRGKGLNTGELFF. The CDR3, as DNA: TGTGCCAGCAGCTTTTCGAGGGGAAAGGGACTAAACACCGGGGAGCTGTTTTTT.

The rearrangement uses TRBV20-1 and TRBJ2-1; D unresolved. CDR1 and CDR2 (germline): DFQATT, SNEGSKA (reference sequence). The CDR3 is 9 residues long. The V end lost 5 bases, the J end lost 10 bases, and 6 bases lay between the germline ends. The CDR3 nucleotides are TGCAGTGCTGCCCGCGAGCAGTTCTTC. Its protein is CSAAREQFF.

The chain joins TRBV14 to TRBJ2-1; 10 nucleotides match TRBD2. The CDR3 has 13 residues. Germline V gene lookup returns CDR1 SGHDN and CDR2 FVKESK. The ends lost 9 bases at V and 3 bases at J; junction bases unmatched: 2. CDR3 DNA sequence: TGTGCCAGTGCTAGCGGGGGCTACAATGAGCAGTTCTTC. Its translation: CASASGGYNEQFF. Based on the CDR3 plus reference TRBV14 and TRBJ2-1, the full variable domain is EAGVTQFPSHSVIEKGQTVTLRCDPISGHDNLYWYRRVMGKEIKFLLHFVKESKQDESGMPNNRFLAERTGGTYSTLKVQPAELEDSGVYFCASASGGYNEQFFGPGTRLTVL.